Below are 11 T cell receptor beta chains sequenced from a single sample in a study of breast tumors, draining lymph nodes, adjacent tissues. TCRdb re-called the multiplex PCR reads through MiXCR, storing one row per CDR3 protein. The table records about 220,000 distinct CDR3 sequences, roughly a third of them present only once. The lymph nodes were axillary draining lymph nodes from breast cancer patients. The sample was axillary lymph node tissue. The receptors originated from a female donor with breast cancer. Some clones in this sample may be carry-over from other donors' samples.

This clonotype was observed many times. The chain joins TRBV7-3 to TRBJ2-2, with D possibly being TRBD2 (5 bases). This CDR3 is 13 amino acids long. V lost 4 bases and J lost 8, with 11 bases in between. Per the germline V gene, CDR1 is SGHTA and CDR2 is FQGTGA. The DNA of the CDR3 is TGTGCCAGCAGCTCTCTAGCTTTAGGGGAGCTGTTTTTT. Protein product: CASSSLALGELFF.

This clonotype has ten or more counts. The rearrangement links TRBV12-3 or TRBV12-4 to TRBJ2-7, with D unclear. The CDR3 extends over 13 amino acids. The V and J ends lost 4 bases and 3 bases respectively, with 10 bases between them. The CDR3 loop is CASSSSFIYEQYF. The CDR3 coding sequence is TGTGCCAGCAGTTCCTCTTTTATCTACGAGCAGTACTTC.

The J gene is TRBJ2-1, the V gene TRBV7-2; 15 bases line up with TRBD2. J gave up 6 bases and V 5 bases, and 14 bases lay outside the gene matches. This CDR3 is 19 amino acids long. CDR1 is SGHTA, CDR2 FQGNSA, per germline. The CDR3 reads CASSQDGTSGGRVGNEQFF. In DNA, the CDR3 is TGTGCCAGCAGCCAAGATGGGACTAGCGGGGGGCGCGTGGGCAATGAGCAGTTCTTC. Based on the CDR3 plus reference TRBV7-2 and TRBJ2-1, the full variable domain is GAGVSQSPSNKVTEKGKDVELRCDPISGHTALYWYRQSLGQGLEFLIYFQGNSAPDKSGLPSDRFSAERTGGSVSTLTIQRTQQEDSAVYLCASSQDGTSGGRVGNEQFFGPGTRLTVL.

This clonotype has at least ten counts. V is TRBV5-1 and J is TRBJ1-4; a weak D match, TRBD1 (6 bases). The V gene's germline CDR1 is SGHRS and CDR2 YFSETQ. The CDR3 consists of 14 residues. V lost 3 bases, J lost 2 bases, and 8 bases lay in between. Here the CDR3 reads CASSSGQTNEKLFF. CDR3 nucleotides: TGCGCCAGCAGCTCTGGACAGACTAATGAAAAACTGTTTTTT.

This clonotype was counted only a few times. This sequence joins TRBV28 and TRBJ1-2; the D gene is possibly TRBD1 (6 bases). V was trimmed by 6 bases and J by 7 bases, leaving 18 bases between them. This CDR3 has 14 residues. CDR1 and CDR2 (germline): MDHEN, SYDVKM. The CDR3 sequence is CASRAGGRIRGYTF. DNA of the CDR3: TGTGCCAGCAGGGCCGGGGGGCGAATACGTGGCTACACCTTC.

Note on this clonotype: A much larger clone lies a single base off, so this may be a read error. The gene calls are TRBV19 and TRBJ2-1; D perhaps matches TRBD2 (6 bases). V dropped 5 bases and J dropped 5 bases, with 13 bases sitting between them. CDR1 is LNHDA, CDR2 SQIVND, per germline (reference sequence). This CDR3 region has 14 residues. The CDR3 DNA reads as TGTGCCAGTAGTCCCCGACGGGGGAACAATGAGCAGTTCTTC. Translated: CASSPRRGNNEQFF.

This clonotype was observed at least ten times. The chain recombines TRBV4-3 with TRBJ2-2; 8 bases agree with TRBD2. Trimming at V came to 3 bases and at J to 7 bases, leaving 10 bases not matched to a gene. This CDR3 spans 16 amino acids. Germline CDR1 reads LGHNA; CDR2 reads YSLEER. CDR3 sequence reads: CASSQEAGLVDGELFF. The CDR3 DNA is TGCGCCAGCAGCCAGGAGGCGGGACTAGTTGACGGGGAGCTGTTTTTT.

In its sample, this clonotype was seen many times. V gene TRBV20-1 combines with J gene TRBJ2-1; 8 nucleotides align to TRBD2. The V and J ends lost 3 bases and 2 bases, in that order; junction bases with no gene match: 6. CDR1 is DFQATT, CDR2 SNEGSKA, per germline (reference sequence). The CDR3 covers 15 residues. This CDR3 reads CSASRAGVPYNEQFF. In DNA, the CDR3 is TGCAGTGCTAGCAGAGCGGGAGTCCCCTACAATGAGCAGTTCTTC.

This clonotype was picked up one time. The V gene is TRBV24-1, the J gene TRBJ1-5, with D unresolved. The CDR3 runs to 12 residues. CDR1 and CDR2 (germline): KGHDR, SFDVKD. In DNA, the CDR3 is TGTGCTGCCCCGGGCCCGGGTCAGCCCCAGCATTTT. It yields the protein CAAPGPGQPQHF.

With respect to this clonotype: This may stem from a read error, because a much larger clone lies one nucleotide away. This sequence joins TRBV9 and TRBJ2-1, with 9 bases aligning to TRBD1. The CDR3 consists of 15 residues. CDR1 is SGDLS and CDR2 is YYNGEE in the germline V gene. The J segment lost 4 bases and the V segment lost 5 bases, leaving 7 bases of the junction unmatched. Written as DNA, the CDR3 is TGTGCCAGCAGGTCCAGGACAGGGGCTTACAATGAGCAGTTCTTC. It is translated as CASRSRTGAYNEQFF.

This clonotype was seen many times. This CDR3 is CASSIGSGGGADTQYF. The CDR3 DNA is TGTGCCAGTAGTATAGGGTCTGGCGGGGGGGCAGATACGCAGTATTTT. This chain links TRBV19 with TRBJ2-3; 9 nucleotides match TRBD2. CDR3 length: 16 residues. Germline CDR1 and CDR2: LNHDA and SQIVND (reference sequence). V lost 1 base, J lost 4 bases, and 6 bases stayed unmatched.